This T cell receptor (beta chain) appears in the sequencing data of a study of cytomegalovirus exposure and HLA in healthy donors. CDR3 length equals 16 residues. The germline gives CDR1 MRHNA, CDR2 SNTAGT. The germline V and J ends were trimmed by 3 bases and 2 bases, with 11 bases remaining between them. PCR involved 60 Vbeta and 13 Jbeta primers. Only in-frame clones appear in the TCRdb table, and some are missing; sequencing was by immunoSEQ multiplex PCR. The data show about 98,000 clones, roughly 81% seen once. These donors, healthy bone marrow donors, were studied. These donors counted as nominally healthy when sampled, but unrecorded immune exposures were likely. On this clone itself: Its antigen remains unidentified.

General study findings and limits: Indistinguishable V segments such as TRBV6-2 and TRBV6-3 were excluded. The likely explanation for a cluster of highly shared sequence variants was sequencing artifact.

The rearrangement links TRBV6-4 to TRBJ2-6, with D maybe TRBD2 (5 bases). The sample was PBMCs. This sequence originates from a middle-aged man in good health and CMV-seronegative. CDR3 DNA sequence: TGTGCCAGCAGTGAGTCGGGGAAACCTGGGGCCAACGTCCTGACTTTC. Its protein is CASSESGKPGANVLTF.